These 24 T cell receptor beta chains originate from one sample sequenced in a study of blood T cells in healthy people across ages. The authors ran a second PCR of 7 to 11 cycles using a sample-barcoded 5' primer and a J-beta primer mix. A single record per CDR3 protein comes from TCRdb applying MiXCR to the 5' RACE reads. Here the sample spans over 1,200,000 distinct CDR3 sequences, roughly 60% being singletons. Sequences were obtained from blood. The receptor set was obtained from a man aged 18 to 30 in good health.

The J gene is TRBJ1-2, the V gene TRBV6-2 or TRBV6-3; D is possibly TRBD1 (5 bases). The CDR3 is made up of 14 amino acids. The germline gives CDR1 MNHEY, CDR2 SVGEGT. Trimming took 7 bases from V and 0 from J, leaving 12 bases between them. DNA for the CDR3: TGTGCCAGCATGGGGACGTCGACTAACTATGGCTACACCTTC. It codes for CASMGTSTNYGYTF.

The CDR3 loop is CASSSHRDRDNQPQHF. DNA for the CDR3: TGTGCCAGCAGTTCGCACCGGGACAGGGATAATCAGCCCCAGCATTTT. The rearrangement links TRBV12-3 or TRBV12-4 to TRBJ1-5; 9 positions match TRBD1. The CDR3 is 16 amino acids. J gave up 4 bases and V 4 bases, and 8 bases lay outside the gene matches.

This sequence joins TRBV11-2 and TRBJ1-1; possibly TRBD1 for D (6 bases). V was shortened by 5 bases and J by 3 bases, with 10 bases between the two germline ends. This CDR3 is built from 13 residues. Germline loops: CDR1 SGHAT, CDR2 FQNNGV. The CDR3 nucleotides are TGTGCCAGCAGCACACAGGGACACACTGAAGCTTTCTTT. The encoded protein is CASSTQGHTEAFF.

The chain carries TRBV5-5 and TRBJ2-1; possibly TRBD1 for D (8 bases). CDR3 length equals 15 residues. The germline V gene has CDR1 SGHKS and CDR2 YYEKEE (reference sequence). Between the trimmed V and J ends, which lost 3 bases and 3 bases, there was a span of 13 bases. The CDR3 loop reads CASSSDREGYNEQFF. The CDR3 coding sequence is TGTGCCAGCAGCTCGGACAGGGAGGGCTACAATGAGCAGTTCTTC. The full variable domain, its missing parts supplied by reference TRBV5-5 and TRBJ2-1, is DAGVTQSPTHLIKTRGQQVTLRCSPISGHKSVSWYQQVLGQGPQFIFQYYEKEERGRGNFPDRFSARQFPNYSSELNVNALLLGDSALYLCASSSDREGYNEQFFGPGTRLTVL.

The chain recombines TRBV12-5 with TRBJ2-2; D perhaps matches TRBD1 (6 bases). The CDR3 is made up of 16 amino acids. The V and J ends lost 6 bases and 1 base respectively, with 15 bases between them. CDR1 LGHNT and CDR2 FRNRAP come from the germline V gene. CDR3 DNA sequence: TGTGCTAGTGGCACCCCAGGGGATGAGAACACCGGGGAGCTGTTTTTT. This gives the protein CASGTPGDENTGELFF.

This chain links TRBV2 with TRBJ2-7; D unresolved. The CDR3 spans 13 residues. CDR1 is SNHLY, CDR2 FYNNEI, per germline. The V gene lost 7 bases and the J gene lost 7 bases, with 17 bases spanning the gap. The chain's CDR3 is CASISEQLKEQYF. The DNA for the CDR3 is TGTGCCAGCATTAGTGAACAACTGAAGGAGCAGTACTTC.

V usage is TRBV7-9 and J usage is TRBJ2-1; D not resolved. The tail of the sequence fits TRBJ1-1 better, so the J call may be wrong. The germline V gene has CDR1 SEHNR and CDR2 FQNEAQ (reference sequence). This CDR3 is built from 10 residues. The CDR3 loop reads CASSLEEAFF. In nucleotides, the CDR3 is TGTGCCAGCAGCTTGGAGGAAGCTTTCTTT.

This chain joins TRBV5-5 and TRBJ2-1; 12 bases are shared with TRBD1. The CDR3 is 16 amino acids. Trimming removed 4 bases from V and 6 bases from J; junction bases left unmatched: 8. CDR1 is SGHKS, CDR2 YYEKEE, per germline (reference sequence). CDR3 nucleotides: TGTGCCAGCAGCCCACTGGGGACAGGGGGCCGCAATGAGCAGTTCTTC. Translation gives CASSPLGTGGRNEQFF.

The chain uses TRBV11-2 and TRBJ2-1; 12 positions match TRBD2. This CDR3 contains 17 residues. Germline lookup yields CDR1 SGHAT and CDR2 FQNNGV. Trimming removed 5 bases from V and 8 bases from J; junction bases left unmatched: 13. The CDR3 spells CASSPHGWTSGIDEQFF. CDR3 DNA: TGTGCCAGCAGCCCCCATGGGTGGACTAGCGGGATTGATGAGCAGTTCTTC.

This chain uses TRBV2 with TRBJ2-5; D could derive from TRBD1 or TRBD2 (5 bases each). CDR1 is SNHLY, CDR2 FYNNEI, per germline. The CDR3 consists of 17 residues. The germline V and J ends were trimmed by 1 base and 5 bases, with 20 bases remaining between them. The DNA of the CDR3 is TGTGCCAGCAGTGAAGACAGGTGGGCCCGAGGGTCGGAGACCCAGTACTTC. It translates to CASSEDRWARGSETQYF.

This CDR3 is CASSLEGSRVGGYTF. The CDR3 region has the DNA TGTGCCAGCAGCTTAGAGGGAAGCAGGGTCGGTGGCTACACCTTC. The chain combines TRBV7-9 with TRBJ1-2; a weak D match, TRBD1 (5 bases). The V end lost 1 base, the J end lost 7 bases, and 16 bases lay between the germline ends. Germline CDR1 and CDR2: SEHNR and FQNEAQ (reference sequence). The CDR3 spans 15 residues. Drawing the rest from reference TRBV7-9 and TRBJ1-2, the complete variable domain is DTGVSQNPRHKITKRGQNVTFRCDPISEHNRLYWYRQTLGQGPEFLTYFQNEAQLEKSRLLSDRFSAERPKGSFSTLEIQRTEQGDSAMYLCASSLEGSRVGGYTFGSGTRLTVV.

This clonotype was picked up a small number of times. V usage is TRBV29-1 and J usage is TRBJ2-7; D perhaps matches TRBD1 (5 bases). The CDR3 extends over 15 amino acids. Germline CDR1 reads SQVTM; CDR2 reads ANQGSEA. Between the trimmed V and J ends, which lost 0 bases and 0 bases, there was a span of 12 bases. CDR3 sequence reads: CSVEDLQGRSYEQYF. CDR3 coding DNA: TGCAGCGTTGAAGATCTTCAGGGCCGCTCCTACGAGCAGTACTTC.

The rearrangement uses TRBV29-1 and TRBJ1-4; weak D call: TRBD1 (6 bases). CDR1 is SQVTM, CDR2 ANQGSEA, per germline. V was shortened by 5 bases and J by 6 bases, with 13 bases between the two germline ends. The CDR3 runs to 13 residues. Written as DNA, the CDR3 is TGCAGCGTTTTCCAGGGGTCGGATGAAAAACTGTTTTTT. Translation gives CSVFQGSDEKLFF.

This sequence joins TRBV18 and TRBJ1-2, with D uncertain. This CDR3 has 13 amino acids. Per the germline V gene, CDR1 is KGHSH and CDR2 is LQKENI. Trimming left V 6 bases short and J 2 bases short, with 10 bases between. CDR3 nucleotides: TGTGCCAGCTCGACCCAGCAGAACTATGGCTACACCTTC. Protein: CASSTQQNYGYTF.

CDR3 residues: CASSSLPGRENTEAFF. The CDR3 bases are TGTGCCAGCAGCTCTCTGCCGGGACGGGAGAACACTGAAGCTTTCTTT. The J gene is TRBJ1-1, the V gene TRBV12-3 or TRBV12-4, with TRBD1 as a possible D gene (5 bases). V lost 6 bases and J lost 1, with 18 bases in between. This CDR3 has 16 amino acids.

The chain carries TRBV10-3 and TRBJ2-5; D possibly corresponds to TRBD2 (6 bases). The CDR3 is 13 amino acids. Looked up from germline, CDR1 is ENHRY and CDR2 is SYGVKD. V lost 2 bases and J 4 bases, leaving 8 bases between the germline ends. Written as DNA, the CDR3 is TGTGCCATCAGTGAGCCGGGACTAGAGACCCAGTACTTC. This gives the protein CAISEPGLETQYF.

The rearrangement links TRBV7-2 to TRBJ2-5, with TRBD1 matching over 7 bases. The length of the CDR3 is 17 residues. Trimming cost V 7 bases and J 8 bases; bases outside gene matches: 22. Germline V gives CDR1 SGHTA, CDR2 FQGNSA. CDR3 DNA: TGTGCCAGCACCGATCCTGGGGCAGGGGGACCTGGTAGTACCCAGTACTTC. This codes for CASTDPGAGGPGSTQYF.

The V and J genes are TRBV20-1 and TRBJ2-7; no clear D. The CDR3 has 11 amino acids. Germline V gene sequence: CDR1 DFQATT, CDR2 SNEGSKA (reference sequence). The V gene lost 3 bases and the J gene lost 3 bases, with 6 bases spanning the gap. The CDR3, as DNA: TGCAGTGCTAGCAGCAACTACGAGCAGTACTTC. This encodes CSASSNYEQYF.

The chain has TRBV12-3 or TRBV12-4 and TRBJ2-3; perhaps TRBD2 as D (5 bases). V lost 4 bases and J lost 0, with 14 bases in between. This CDR3 is 16 amino acids long. CDR3 sequence reads: CASSYTSPHSTDTQYF. CDR3 nucleotides: TGTGCCAGCAGTTACACTAGTCCCCATAGCACAGATACGCAGTATTTT.

This chain uses TRBV7-9 with TRBJ2-2, with 11 positions matching TRBD2. Germline CDR1 reads SEHNR; CDR2 reads FQNEAQ (reference sequence). CDR3 length: 18 amino acids. With V trimmed by 1 base and J by 3 bases, 7 bases remained unmatched. CDR3 coding DNA: TGTGCCAGCAGCTTAGTTCGACTAGCGGGAAGTGACACCGGGGAGCTGTTTTTT. This sequence encodes CASSLVRLAGSDTGELFF.

The V and J genes are TRBV13 and TRBJ2-1; D not resolved. The V end lost 6 bases, the J end lost 4 bases, and 13 bases lay between the germline ends. CDR1 and CDR2 from the germline V gene are PRHDT and FYEKMQ (reference sequence). The CDR3 is 14 amino acids. DNA for the CDR3: TGTGCCAGCAGTCCCATTGGGGATTACAATGAGCAGTTCTTC. This gives the protein CASSPIGDYNEQFF. The whole variable domain, filled in from reference TRBV13 and TRBJ2-1, reads AAGVIQSPRHLIKEKRETATLKCYPIPRHDTVYWYQQGPGQDPQFLISFYEKMQSDKGSIPDRFSAQQFSDYHSELNMSSLELGDSALYFCASSPIGDYNEQFFGPGTRLTVL.

J is TRBJ1-1 and V is TRBV2; D is ambiguous. CDR3 length: 15 residues. Germline values: CDR1 SNHLY, CDR2 FYNNEI. The ends were cut back, 7 bases at V and 0 bases at J, with 15 bases in the middle. The DNA for the CDR3 is TGTGCCAGCACTCTCCTGGTGGCACTGAACACTGAAGCTTTCTTT. Its protein product is CASTLLVALNTEAFF.

In its sample, this clonotype was seen a few times. The V call is TRBV20-1, the J call TRBJ2-7; 11 bases are a match to TRBD1. CDR3 size: 14 residues. Looked up from germline, CDR1 is DFQATT and CDR2 is SNEGSKA (reference sequence). Unmatched junction bases numbered 8, after V lost 6 bases and J lost 4 bases. CDR3 DNA: TGCAGTGCCACCCCGGGACAGGGGGGGTACGAGCAGTACTTC. Its translation is CSATPGQGGYEQYF.

Details on this clonotype: A much larger clonotype is one base distant, so this may be a read error. Written as DNA, the CDR3 is TGCGCCAGCAGCCAAGCCCTGGACGGGGACGAGCAGTACTTC. Its translation: CASSQALDGDEQYF. The chain joins TRBV4-3 to TRBJ2-7; weak D call: TRBD2 (5 bases). Between the trimmed V and J ends, which lost 1 base and 5 bases, there was a span of 12 bases. This CDR3 contains 14 residues. Germline V lookup: CDR1 LGHNA, CDR2 YSLEER.